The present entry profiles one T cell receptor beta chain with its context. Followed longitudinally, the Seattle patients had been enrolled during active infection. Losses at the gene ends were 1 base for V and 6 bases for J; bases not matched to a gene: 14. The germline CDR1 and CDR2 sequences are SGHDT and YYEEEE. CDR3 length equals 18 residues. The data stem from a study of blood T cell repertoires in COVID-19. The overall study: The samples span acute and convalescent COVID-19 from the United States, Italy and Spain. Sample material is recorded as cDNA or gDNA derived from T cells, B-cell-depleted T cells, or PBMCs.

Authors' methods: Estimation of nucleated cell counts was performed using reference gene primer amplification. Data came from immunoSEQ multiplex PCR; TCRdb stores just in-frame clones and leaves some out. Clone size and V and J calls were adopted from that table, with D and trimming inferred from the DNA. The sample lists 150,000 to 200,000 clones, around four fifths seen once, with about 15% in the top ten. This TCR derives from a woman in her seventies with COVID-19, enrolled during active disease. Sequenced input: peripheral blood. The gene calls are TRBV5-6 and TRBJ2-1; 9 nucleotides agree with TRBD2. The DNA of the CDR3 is TGTGCCAGCAGCTTGTGGTCTAGCGGGATCGTCGATTCCAATGAGCAGTTCTTC. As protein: CASSLWSSGIVDSNEQFF.